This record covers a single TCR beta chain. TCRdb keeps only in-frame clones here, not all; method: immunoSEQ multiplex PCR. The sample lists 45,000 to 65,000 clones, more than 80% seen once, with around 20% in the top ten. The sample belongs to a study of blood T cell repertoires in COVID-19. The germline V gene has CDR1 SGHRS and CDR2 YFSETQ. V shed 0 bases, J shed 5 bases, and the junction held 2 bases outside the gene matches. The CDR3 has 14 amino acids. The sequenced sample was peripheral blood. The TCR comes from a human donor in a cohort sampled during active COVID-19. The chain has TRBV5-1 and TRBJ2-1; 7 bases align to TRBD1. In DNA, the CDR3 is TGCGCCAGCAGCTTGGAAGGGGGCCACAATGAGCAGTTCTTC. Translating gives CASSLEGGHNEQFF.